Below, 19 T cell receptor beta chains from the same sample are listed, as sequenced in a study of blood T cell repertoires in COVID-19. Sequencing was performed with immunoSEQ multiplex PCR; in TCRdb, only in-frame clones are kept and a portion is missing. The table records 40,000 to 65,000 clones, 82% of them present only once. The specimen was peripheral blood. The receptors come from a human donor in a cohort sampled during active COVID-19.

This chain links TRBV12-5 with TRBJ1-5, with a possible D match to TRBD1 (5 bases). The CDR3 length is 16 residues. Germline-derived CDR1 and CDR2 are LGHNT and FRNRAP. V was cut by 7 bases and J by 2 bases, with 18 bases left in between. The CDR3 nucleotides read TGTGCTAGTGCGTTAGAACTGGGGCCGGGCAATCAGCCCCAGCATTTT. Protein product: CASALELGPGNQPQHF.

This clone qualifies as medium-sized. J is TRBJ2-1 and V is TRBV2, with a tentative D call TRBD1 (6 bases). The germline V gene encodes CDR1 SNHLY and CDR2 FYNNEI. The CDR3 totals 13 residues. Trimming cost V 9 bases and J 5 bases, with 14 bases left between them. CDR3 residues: CARQGRGDNEQFF. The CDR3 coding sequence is TGTGCCAGACAGGGAAGGGGTGACAATGAGCAGTTCTTC.

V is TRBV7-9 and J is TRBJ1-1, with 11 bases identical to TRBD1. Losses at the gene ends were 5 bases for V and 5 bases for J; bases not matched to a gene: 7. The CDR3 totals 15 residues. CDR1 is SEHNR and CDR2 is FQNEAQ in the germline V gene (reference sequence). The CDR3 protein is CASSEFRDRGTEAFF. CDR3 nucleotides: TGTGCCAGCAGCGAATTTCGGGACAGGGGGACTGAAGCTTTCTTT. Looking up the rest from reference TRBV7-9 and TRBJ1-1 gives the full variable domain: DTGVSQNPRHKITKRGQNVTFRCDPISEHNRLYWYRQTLGQGPEFLTYFQNEAQLEKSRLLSDRFSAERPKGSFSTLEIQRTEQGDSAMYLCASSEFRDRGTEAFFGQGTRLTVV.

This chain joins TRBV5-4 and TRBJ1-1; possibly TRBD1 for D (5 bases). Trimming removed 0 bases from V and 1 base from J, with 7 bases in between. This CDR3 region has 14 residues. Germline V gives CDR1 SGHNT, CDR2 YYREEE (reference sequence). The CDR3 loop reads CASSLARANTEAFF. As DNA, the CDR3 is TGTGCCAGCAGCTTGGCCAGGGCGAACACTGAAGCTTTCTTT.

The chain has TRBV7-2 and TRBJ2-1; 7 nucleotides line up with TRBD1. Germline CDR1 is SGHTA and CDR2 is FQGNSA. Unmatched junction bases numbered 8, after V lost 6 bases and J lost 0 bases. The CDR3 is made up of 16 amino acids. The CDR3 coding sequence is TGTGCCAGCAGACGACAGGGTACCAGCTCCTACAATGAGCAGTTCTTC. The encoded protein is CASRRQGTSSYNEQFF.

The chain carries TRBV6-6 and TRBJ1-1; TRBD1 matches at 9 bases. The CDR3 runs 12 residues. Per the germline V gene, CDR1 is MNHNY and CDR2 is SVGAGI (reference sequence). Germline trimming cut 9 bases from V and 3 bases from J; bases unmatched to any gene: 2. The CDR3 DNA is TGTGCCAGTGGGGACAGGGACACTGAAGCTTTCTTT. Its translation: CASGDRDTEAFF.

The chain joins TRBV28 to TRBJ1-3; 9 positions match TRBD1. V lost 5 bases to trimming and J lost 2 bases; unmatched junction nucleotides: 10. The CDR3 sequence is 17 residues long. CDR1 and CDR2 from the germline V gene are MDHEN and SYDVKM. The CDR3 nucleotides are TGTGCCAGCAGTCTGGACAGGGGAATTCAGGCTGGAAACACCATATATTTT. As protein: CASSLDRGIQAGNTIYF.

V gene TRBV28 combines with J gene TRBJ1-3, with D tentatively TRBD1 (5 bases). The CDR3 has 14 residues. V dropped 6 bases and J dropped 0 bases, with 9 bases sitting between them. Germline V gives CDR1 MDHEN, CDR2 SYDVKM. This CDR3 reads CASSRGDSGNTIYF. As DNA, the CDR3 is TGTGCCAGCAGCCGGGGGGACTCTGGAAACACCATATATTTT. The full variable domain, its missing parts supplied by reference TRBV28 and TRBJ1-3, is DVKVTQSSRYLVKRTGEKVFLECVQDMDHENMFWYRQDPGLGLRLIYFSYDVKMKEKGDIPEGYSVSREKKERFSLILESASTNQTSMYLCASSRGDSGNTIYFGEGSWLTVV.

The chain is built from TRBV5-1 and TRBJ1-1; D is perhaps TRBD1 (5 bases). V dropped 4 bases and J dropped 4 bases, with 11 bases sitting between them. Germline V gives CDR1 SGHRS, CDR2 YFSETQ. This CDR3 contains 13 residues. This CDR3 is CASSKYGGTEAFF. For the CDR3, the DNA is TGCGCCAGCAGCAAGTACGGGGGCACTGAAGCTTTCTTT.

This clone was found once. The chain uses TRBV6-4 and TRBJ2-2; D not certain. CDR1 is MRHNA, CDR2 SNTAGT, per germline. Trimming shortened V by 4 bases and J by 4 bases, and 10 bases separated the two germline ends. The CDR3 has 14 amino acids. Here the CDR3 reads CASSALWSTGELFF. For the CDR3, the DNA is TGTGCCAGCAGTGCCCTCTGGAGCACCGGGGAGCTGTTTTTT.

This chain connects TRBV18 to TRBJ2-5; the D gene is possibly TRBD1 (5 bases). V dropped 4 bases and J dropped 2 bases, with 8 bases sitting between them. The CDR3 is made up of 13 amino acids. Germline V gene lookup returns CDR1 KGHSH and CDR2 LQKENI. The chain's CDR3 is CASSRTGQETQYF. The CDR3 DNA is TGTGCCAGCTCACGAACAGGACAAGAGACCCAGTACTTC.

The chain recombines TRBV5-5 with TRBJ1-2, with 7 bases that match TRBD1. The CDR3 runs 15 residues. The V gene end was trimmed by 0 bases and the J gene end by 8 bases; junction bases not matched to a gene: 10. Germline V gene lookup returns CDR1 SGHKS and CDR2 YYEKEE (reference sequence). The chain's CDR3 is CASSLEPGGRGGYTF. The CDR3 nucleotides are TGTGCCAGCAGCTTGGAGCCAGGGGGGCGCGGCGGCTACACCTTC. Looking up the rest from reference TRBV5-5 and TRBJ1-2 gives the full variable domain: DAGVTQSPTHLIKTRGQQVTLRCSPISGHKSVSWYQQVLGQGPQFIFQYYEKEERGRGNFPDRFSARQFPNYSSELNVNALLLGDSALYLCASSLEPGGRGGYTFGSGTRLTVV.

CDR3 DNA: TGTGCCAGTAGTATAGATCTGGCGGGGGGGAATCAGCCCCAGCATTTT. This gives the protein CASSIDLAGGNQPQHF. J is TRBJ1-5 and V is TRBV19; D might be TRBD1 (5 bases). Trimming removed 0 bases at V and 4 bases at J, with 13 bases between. The CDR3 runs 16 residues. Germline lookup yields CDR1 LNHDA and CDR2 SQIVND (reference sequence).

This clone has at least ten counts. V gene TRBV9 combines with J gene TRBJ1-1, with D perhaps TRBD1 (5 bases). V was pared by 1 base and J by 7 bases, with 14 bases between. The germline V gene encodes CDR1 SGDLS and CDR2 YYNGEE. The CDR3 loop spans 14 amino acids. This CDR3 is CASSVTVEGVEAFF. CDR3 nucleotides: TGTGCCAGCAGCGTAACTGTCGAAGGGGTTGAAGCTTTCTTT.

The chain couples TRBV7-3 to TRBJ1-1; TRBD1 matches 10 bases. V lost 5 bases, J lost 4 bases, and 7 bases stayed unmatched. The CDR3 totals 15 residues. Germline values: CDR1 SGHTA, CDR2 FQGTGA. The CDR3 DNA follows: TGTGCCAGCAGCCTCCGGGACAGGGGTCTCACTGAAGCTTTCTTT. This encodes CASSLRDRGLTEAFF.

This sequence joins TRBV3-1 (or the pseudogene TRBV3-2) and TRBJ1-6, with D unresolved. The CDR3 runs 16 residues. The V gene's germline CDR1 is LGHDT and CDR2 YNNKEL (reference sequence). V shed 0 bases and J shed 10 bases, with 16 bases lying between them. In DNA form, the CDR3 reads TGTGCCAGCAGCCAAGAAGGTCCGGGAATAAGATCACCCCTCCACTTT. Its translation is CASSQEGPGIRSPLHF.

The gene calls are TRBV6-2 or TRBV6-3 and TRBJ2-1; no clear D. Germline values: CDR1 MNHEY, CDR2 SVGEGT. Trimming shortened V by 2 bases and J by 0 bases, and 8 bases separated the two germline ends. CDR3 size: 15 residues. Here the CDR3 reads CASSYKPSSYNEQFF. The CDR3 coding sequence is TGTGCCAGCAGTTACAAGCCGAGCTCCTACAATGAGCAGTTCTTC.

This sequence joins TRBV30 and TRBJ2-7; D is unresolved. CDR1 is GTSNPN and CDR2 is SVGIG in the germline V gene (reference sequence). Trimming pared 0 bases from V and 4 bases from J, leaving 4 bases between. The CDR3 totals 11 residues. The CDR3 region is CAWSVAYEQYF. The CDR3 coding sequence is TGTGCCTGGAGTGTGGCATACGAGCAGTACTTC.

This chain's CDR3 is CASSRTGPGELFF. The CDR3 DNA is TGTGCCAGCAGTAGGACAGGTCCCGGGGAGCTGTTTTTT. V and J are TRBV2 and TRBJ2-2, with 7 bases fitting TRBD1. The CDR3 is 13 amino acids. Trimming at V came to 5 bases and at J to 6 bases, leaving 3 bases not matched to a gene. Germline CDR1 and CDR2: SNHLY and FYNNEI. The whole variable domain, filled in from reference TRBV2 and TRBJ2-2, reads EPEVTQTPSHQVTQMGQEVILRCVPISNHLYFYWYRQILGQKVEFLVSFYNNEISEKSEIFDDQFSVERPDGSNFTLKIRSTKLEDSAMYFCASSRTGPGELFFGEGSRLTVL.